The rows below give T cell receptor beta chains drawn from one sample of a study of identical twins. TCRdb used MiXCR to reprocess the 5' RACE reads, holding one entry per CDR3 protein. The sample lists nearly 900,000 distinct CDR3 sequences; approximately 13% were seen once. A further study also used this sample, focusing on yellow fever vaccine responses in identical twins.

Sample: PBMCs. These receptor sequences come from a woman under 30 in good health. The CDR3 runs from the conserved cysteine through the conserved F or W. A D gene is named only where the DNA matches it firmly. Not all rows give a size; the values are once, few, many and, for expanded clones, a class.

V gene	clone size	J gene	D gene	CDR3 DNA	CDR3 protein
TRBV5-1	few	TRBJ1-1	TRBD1	TGCGCCAGCAGCGAGCAGACAGGGTTGAACACTGAAGCTTTCTTT	CASSEQTGLNTEAFF
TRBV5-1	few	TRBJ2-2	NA	TGCGCCAGCAGCTCCCCCACTAAAGGGGAGCTGTTTTTT	CASSSPTKGELFF
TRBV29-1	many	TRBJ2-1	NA	TGCAGCGTTGGGGCGGTGGGAAATCGGCAGTTCTTC	CSVGAVGNRQFF
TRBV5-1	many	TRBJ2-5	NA	TGCGCCAGCAGCTTGGTATCCGGTCCGGAGACCCAGTACTTC	CASSLVSGPETQYF
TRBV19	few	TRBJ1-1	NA	TGTGCCAGTAGTATATCCGAGGGTGCAAGAACTGAAGCTTTCTTT	CASSISEGARTEAFF
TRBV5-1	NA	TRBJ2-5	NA	TGCGCCAGCAGCTTGGGTGGTATGCCCCAAGAGACCCAGTACTTC	CASSLGGMPQETQYF
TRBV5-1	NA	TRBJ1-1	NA	TGCGCCAGCAGCTTCACGGAAGGGACTGAAGCTTTCTTT	CASSFTEGTEAFF
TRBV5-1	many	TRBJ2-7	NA	TGCGCCAGCAGCTTGGGAACCGGCGGGGACGAGCAGTACTTC	CASSLGTGGDEQYF
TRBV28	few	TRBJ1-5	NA	TGTGCCAGCAGTTTAGGCAACCTGAGGAGCAATCAGCCCCAGCATTTT	CASSLGNLRSNQPQHF
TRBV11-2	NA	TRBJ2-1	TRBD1	TGTGCCAGCAGCTTATATTTGACAGGGTGGTCCGAACACAACAATGAGCAGTTCTTC	CASSLYLTGWSEHNNEQFF
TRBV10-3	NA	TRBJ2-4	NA	TGTGCCATCAGTACAGGGTCTCAAAACATTCAGTACTTC	CAISTGSQNIQYF
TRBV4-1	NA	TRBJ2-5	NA	TGCGCCAGCAGCCAATTCGGGATGGGTGAGACCCAGTACTTC	CASSQFGMGETQYF
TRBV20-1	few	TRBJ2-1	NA	TGCAGTGCTCACTCGTCTGCGGGGCTCGTGAATGAGCAGTTCTTC	CSAHSSAGLVNEQFF
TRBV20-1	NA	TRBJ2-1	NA	TGCAGTGCTAAAACCCCTGGGGTGACATACAATGAGCAGTTCTTC	CSAKTPGVTYNEQFF
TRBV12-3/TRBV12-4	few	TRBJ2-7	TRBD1	TGTGCCAGCAGTTGGACAGGGACGGGTGAGCAGTACTTC	CASSWTGTGEQYF
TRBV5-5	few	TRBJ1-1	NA	TGTGCCAGCAGCGCGAGGATCTCGAACACTGAAGCTTTCTTT	CASSARISNTEAFF
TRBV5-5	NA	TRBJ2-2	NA	TGTGCCAGCAGCGCGGACAGCACGAACACCGGGGAGCTGTTTTTT	CASSADSTNTGELFF
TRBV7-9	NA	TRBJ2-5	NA	TGTGCCAGCAGCCCAACCGGGCCTGGCCTTGAGGAGACCCAGTACTTC	CASSPTGPGLEETQYF
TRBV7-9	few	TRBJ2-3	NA	TGTGCCAGCACACGACTGGGGGTGGCGAGCGATACGCAGTATTTT	CASTRLGVASDTQYF
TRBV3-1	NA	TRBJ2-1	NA	TGTGCCAGCAGCCAAGAAGGTGAGCGGAAGGGCCATGAGCAGTTCTTC	CASSQEGERKGHEQFF
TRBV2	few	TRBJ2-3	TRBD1	TGTGCCAGCAGTGATTTATTGGACAGGAACCCAGATACGCAGTATTTT	CASSDLLDRNPDTQYF
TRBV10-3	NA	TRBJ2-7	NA	TGTGCCATCAGTGAGCGGCCCTACGAGCAGTACTTC	CAISERPYEQYF
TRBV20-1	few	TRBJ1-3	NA	TGCAGTGCTAGAGATCTTGCGACTGCTGGAAACACCATATATTTT	CSARDLATAGNTIYF
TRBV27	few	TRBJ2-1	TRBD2	TGTGCCAGTATTGGACTAGCGGGAGGCCATGAGCAGTTCTTC	CASIGLAGGHEQFF
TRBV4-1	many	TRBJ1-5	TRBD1	TGCGCCAGCAGCCAAGACAACAGGGGAGGGAGGAACAATCAGCCCCAGCATTTT	CASSQDNRGGRNNQPQHF
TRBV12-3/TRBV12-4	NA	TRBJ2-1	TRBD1	TGTGCCAGCAGTCCCTCTCGGGACAGTCTTAGCTCCTACAATGAGCAGTTCTTC	CASSPSRDSLSSYNEQFF
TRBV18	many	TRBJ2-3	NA	TGTGCCATCCCACTGGGTGATACGCAGTATTTT	CAIPLGDTQYF
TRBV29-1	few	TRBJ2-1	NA	TGCAGCGTTATAGGCCTCGCGAGCGAGGAGCAGTTCTTC	CSVIGLASEEQFF
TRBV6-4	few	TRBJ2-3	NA	TGTGCCAGCAGTGACTCGTCGTCAGGAGGAACAGATACGCAGTATTTT	CASSDSSSGGTDTQYF
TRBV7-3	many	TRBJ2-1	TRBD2	TGTGCCAGCAGCTCCGTAGCGGGAGGCGGCTACAATGAGCAGTTCTTC	CASSSVAGGGYNEQFF
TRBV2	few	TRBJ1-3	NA	TGTGCCAGCAGTGGGGGACACCCCAGTGGTGGAAACACCATATATTTT	CASSGGHPSGGNTIYF
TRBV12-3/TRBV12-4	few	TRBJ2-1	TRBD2	TGTGCCTTCTGCCGAAAACAACTAGCGAGCTTAGGGAATGAGCAGTTCTTC	CAFCRKQLASLGNEQFF
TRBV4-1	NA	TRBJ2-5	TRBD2	TGCGCCAGCAGATCAGCGGGGGGGCCAGAGACCCAGTACTTC	CASRSAGGPETQYF